A selection of T cell receptor beta chains follows, all from one sample in a study of vaccination and CD4 T cells after COVID-19. What these receptors recognize is not known. TCRdb re-called the PCR reads with MiXCR, one entry per CDR3 protein. The sample comprises around 8,300 distinct CDR3 sequences, about two thirds of which are singletons, and about 17% rests with the top ten. This material consisted of cultured CD4+ T cells from blood, taken after SARS-CoV-2 vaccination. The receptors originated from a human donor with COVID-19. The CDR3 runs from the conserved cysteine through the conserved F or W. Each record gives: V gene, D gene, J gene, clone size, CDR3 protein, CDR3 DNA. A D gene is named only where the DNA matches it firmly. Expanded clones get a size class; other rows say once, few or many, or leave the size out.

TRBV6-1	NA	TRBJ1-6	few	CASSEGVYNSPLHF	TGTGCCAGCAGTGAAGGGGTGTATAATTCACCCCTCCACTTT
TRBV20-1	NA	TRBJ2-5	NA	CSATTLAGTETQYF	TGCAGTGCCACGACCCTGGCCGGGACGGAGACCCAGTACTTC
TRBV20-1	NA	TRBJ2-1	once	CSARAPLAPSYNEQFF	TGCAGTGCTAGAGCTCCCCTAGCCCCGTCCTACAATGAGCAGTTCTTC
TRBV20-1	NA	TRBJ1-1	few	CSARDIPEAFF	TGCAGTGCTAGAGATATCCCCGAAGCTTTCTTT
TRBV23-1	NA	TRBJ1-5	NA	CASSGRVGNQPQHF	TGCGCCAGCAGTGGCAGGGTGGGCAATCAGCCCCAGCATTTT
TRBV3-1	TRBD1	TRBJ1-2	NA	CASSQAGQGIFGYTF	TGTGCCAGCAGCCAAGCGGGACAGGGCATCTTTGGCTACACCTTC
TRBV20-1	TRBD1	TRBJ1-6	NA	CSAPGQAAGNSPLHF	TGCAGTGCCCCAGGACAGGCCGCGGGGAATTCACCCCTCCACTTT
TRBV27	NA	TRBJ1-2	NA	CASSLPGTSGGYTF	TGTGCCAGCAGCCTCCCCGGGACCTCGGGCGGCTACACCTTC
TRBV11-3	TRBD1	TRBJ1-1	few	CASSDRTGRTEAFF	TGTGCCAGCAGCGACCGGACAGGGAGAACTGAAGCTTTCTTT
TRBV24-1	NA	TRBJ1-1	NA	CATSDSADTEAFF	TGTGCCACCAGTGATTCGGCAGACACTGAAGCTTTCTTT
TRBV6-1	NA	TRBJ2-4	NA	CASTVDKNIQYF	TGTGCCAGCACGGTTGACAAAAACATTCAGTACTTC
TRBV19	NA	TRBJ1-2	NA	CASREGAGIYGYTF	TGTGCCAGTAGGGAAGGGGCAGGGATATATGGCTACACCTTC
TRBV5-5	TRBD1	TRBJ2-5	NA	CASSLGDRGGETQYF	TGTGCCAGCAGCTTAGGGGACAGGGGGGGGGAGACCCAGTACTTC
TRBV6-2/TRBV6-3	NA	TRBJ1-5	NA	CASSYSGGNQPQHF	TGTGCCAGCAGTTACTCAGGGGGGAATCAGCCCCAGCATTTT
TRBV20-1	TRBD1	TRBJ1-5	NA	CSANPRQGSGQPQHF	TGCAGTGCTAACCCGAGACAGGGGTCGGGTCAGCCCCAGCATTTT
TRBV20-1	NA	TRBJ1-4	NA	CSASKAFRSNEKLFF	TGCAGTGCGAGTAAGGCATTCAGGTCAAATGAAAAACTGTTTTTT
TRBV20-1	NA	TRBJ1-1	few	CSASSGNTEAFF	TGCAGTGCTAGTTCCGGGAACACTGAAGCTTTCTTT
TRBV27	NA	TRBJ1-6	few	CASSLTSEGRTLHF	TGTGCCAGCAGTTTAACCTCCGAGGGCCGGACCCTCCACTTT
TRBV7-2	NA	TRBJ2-4	NA	CASSLSPPNLSGNIQYF	TGTGCCAGCAGCTTAAGCCCACCAAATTTGTCCGGGAACATTCAGTACTTC
TRBV7-2	NA	TRBJ1-5	NA	CASALWGGEYSNQPQHF	TGTGCCAGCGCCCTATGGGGCGGTGAATATAGCAATCAGCCCCAGCATTTT
TRBV19	TRBD1	TRBJ1-2	NA	CASSNRGQAYGYTF	TGTGCCAGTAGTAACCGGGGACAGGCCTATGGCTACACCTTC
TRBV12-3/TRBV12-4	NA	TRBJ1-3	NA	CASSFRSGNTIYF	TGTGCCAGCAGTTTCCGCTCTGGAAACACCATATATTTT
TRBV20-1	NA	TRBJ2-5	NA	CSARDAGEKETQYF	TGCAGTGCTAGAGATGCAGGGGAAAAAGAGACCCAGTACTTC